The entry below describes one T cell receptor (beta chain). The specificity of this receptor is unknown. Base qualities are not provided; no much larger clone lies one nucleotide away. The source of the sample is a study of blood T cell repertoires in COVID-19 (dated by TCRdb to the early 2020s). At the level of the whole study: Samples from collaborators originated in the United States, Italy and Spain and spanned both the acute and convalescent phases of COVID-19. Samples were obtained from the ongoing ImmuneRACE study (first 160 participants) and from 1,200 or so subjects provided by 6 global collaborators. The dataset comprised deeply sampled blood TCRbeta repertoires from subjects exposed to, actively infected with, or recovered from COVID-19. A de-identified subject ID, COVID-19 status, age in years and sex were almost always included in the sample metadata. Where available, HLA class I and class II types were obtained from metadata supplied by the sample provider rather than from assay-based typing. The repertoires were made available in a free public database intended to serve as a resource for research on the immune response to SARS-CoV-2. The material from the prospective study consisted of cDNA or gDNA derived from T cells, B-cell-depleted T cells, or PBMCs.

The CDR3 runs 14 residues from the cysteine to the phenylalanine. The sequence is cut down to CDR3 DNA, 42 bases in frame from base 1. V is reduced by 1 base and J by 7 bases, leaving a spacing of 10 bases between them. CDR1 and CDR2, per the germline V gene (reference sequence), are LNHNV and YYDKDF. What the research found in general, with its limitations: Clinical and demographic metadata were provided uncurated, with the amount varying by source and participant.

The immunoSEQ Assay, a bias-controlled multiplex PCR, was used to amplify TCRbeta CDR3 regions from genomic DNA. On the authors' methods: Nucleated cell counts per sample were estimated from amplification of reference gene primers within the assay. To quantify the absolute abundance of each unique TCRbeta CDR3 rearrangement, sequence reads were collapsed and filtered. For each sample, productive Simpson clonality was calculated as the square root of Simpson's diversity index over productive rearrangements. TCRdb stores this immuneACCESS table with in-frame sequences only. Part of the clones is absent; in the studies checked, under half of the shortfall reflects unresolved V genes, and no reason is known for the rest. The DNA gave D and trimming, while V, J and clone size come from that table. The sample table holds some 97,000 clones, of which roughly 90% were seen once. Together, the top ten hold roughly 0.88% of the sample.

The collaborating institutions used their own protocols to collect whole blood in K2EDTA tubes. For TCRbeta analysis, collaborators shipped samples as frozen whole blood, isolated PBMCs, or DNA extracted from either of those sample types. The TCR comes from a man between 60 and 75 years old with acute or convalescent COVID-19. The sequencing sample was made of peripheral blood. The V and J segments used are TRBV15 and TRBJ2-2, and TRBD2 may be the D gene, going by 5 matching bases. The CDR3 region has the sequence CATSRAGIVGELFF. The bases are TGTGCCACCAGCAGAGCGGGGATTGTCGGGGAGCTGTTTTTT. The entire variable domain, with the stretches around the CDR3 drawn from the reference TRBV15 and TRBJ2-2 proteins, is DAMVIQNPRYQVTQFGKPVTLSCSQTLNHNVMYWYQQKSSQAPKLLFHYYDKDFNNEADTPDNFQSRRPNTSFCFLDIRSPGLGDTAMYLCATSRAGIVGELFFGEGSRLTVL.